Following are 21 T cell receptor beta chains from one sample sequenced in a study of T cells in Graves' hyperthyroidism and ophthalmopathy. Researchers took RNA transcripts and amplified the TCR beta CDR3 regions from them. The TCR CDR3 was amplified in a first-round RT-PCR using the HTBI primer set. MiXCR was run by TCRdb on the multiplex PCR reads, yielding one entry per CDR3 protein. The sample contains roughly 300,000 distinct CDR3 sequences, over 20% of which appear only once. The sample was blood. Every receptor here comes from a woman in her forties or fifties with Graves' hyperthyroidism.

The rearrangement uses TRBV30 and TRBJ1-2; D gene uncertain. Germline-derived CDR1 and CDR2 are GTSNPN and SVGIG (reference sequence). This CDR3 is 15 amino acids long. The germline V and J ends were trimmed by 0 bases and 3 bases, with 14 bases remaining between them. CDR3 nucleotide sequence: TGTGCCTGGAGTGTAAGGCGTCACGGGGACTATGGCTACACCTTC. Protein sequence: CAWSVRRHGDYGYTF. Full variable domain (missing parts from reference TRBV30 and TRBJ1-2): SQTIHQWPATLVQPVGSPLSLECTVEGTSNPNLYWYRQAAGRGLQLLFYSVGIGQISSEVPQNLSASRPQDRQFILSSKKLLLSDSGFYLCAWSVRRHGDYGYTFGSGTRLTVV.

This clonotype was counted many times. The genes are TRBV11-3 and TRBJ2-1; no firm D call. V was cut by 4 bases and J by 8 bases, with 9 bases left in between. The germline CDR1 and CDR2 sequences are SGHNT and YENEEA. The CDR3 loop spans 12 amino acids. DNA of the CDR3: TGTGCCAGCAGCTCCAGTAGAGATGAGCAGTTCTTC. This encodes CASSSSRDEQFF. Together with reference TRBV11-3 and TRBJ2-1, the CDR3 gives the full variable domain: EAGVVQSPRYKIIEKKQPVAFWCNPISGHNTLYWYLQNLGQGPELLIRYENEEAVDDSQLPKDRFSAERLKGVDSTLKIQPAELGDSAVYLCASSSSRDEQFFGPGTRLTVL.

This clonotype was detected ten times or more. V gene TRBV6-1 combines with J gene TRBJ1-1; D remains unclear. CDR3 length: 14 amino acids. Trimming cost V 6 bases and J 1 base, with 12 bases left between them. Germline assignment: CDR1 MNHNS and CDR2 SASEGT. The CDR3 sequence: CASRHGSGNTEAFF. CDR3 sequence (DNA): TGTGCCAGCAGGCACGGTTCGGGGAACACTGAAGCTTTCTTT.

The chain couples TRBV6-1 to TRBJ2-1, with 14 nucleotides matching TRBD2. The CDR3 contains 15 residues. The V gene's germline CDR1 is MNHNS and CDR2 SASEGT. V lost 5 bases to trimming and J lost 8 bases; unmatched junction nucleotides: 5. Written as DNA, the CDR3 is TGTGCCAGCAGTACCGGGACTAGCGGGAGTTATGAGCAGTTCTTC. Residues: CASSTGTSGSYEQFF.

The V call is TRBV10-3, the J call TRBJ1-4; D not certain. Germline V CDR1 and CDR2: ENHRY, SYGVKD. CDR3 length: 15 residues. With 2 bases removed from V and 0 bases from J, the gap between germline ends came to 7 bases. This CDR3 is CAISEGGATNEKLFF. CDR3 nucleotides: TGTGCCATCAGTGAGGGCGGTGCAACTAATGAAAAACTGTTTTTT.

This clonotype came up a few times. CDR3 bases: TGTGCCACCAGCAGACCGGAGGTGCGCTATGGCTACACCTTC. This sequence encodes CATSRPEVRYGYTF. The V and J genes are TRBV15 and TRBJ1-2; D is ambiguous. The ends were cut back, 2 bases at V and 4 bases at J, with 11 bases in the middle. The CDR3 is 14 amino acids. Germline V gene sequence: CDR1 LNHNV, CDR2 YYDKDF (reference sequence).

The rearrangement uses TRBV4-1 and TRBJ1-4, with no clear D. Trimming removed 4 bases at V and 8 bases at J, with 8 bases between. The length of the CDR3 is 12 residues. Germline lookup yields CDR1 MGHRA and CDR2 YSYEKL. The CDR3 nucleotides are TGCGCCAGCAGCCCAATGACGGAAAAACTGTTTTTT. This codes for CASSPMTEKLFF.

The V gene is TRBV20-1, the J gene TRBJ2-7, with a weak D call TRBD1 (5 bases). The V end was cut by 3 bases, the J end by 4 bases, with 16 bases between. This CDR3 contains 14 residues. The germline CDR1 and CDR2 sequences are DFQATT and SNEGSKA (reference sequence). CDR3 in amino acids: CSARVDSVRYEQYF. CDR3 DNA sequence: TGCAGTGCTAGGGTCGACAGCGTGCGGTACGAGCAGTACTTC.

The CDR3 reads CASSLGYGGDSGANVLTF. The CDR3 DNA reads TGTGCCAGCAGCTTGGGTTACGGGGGAGACTCTGGGGCCAACGTCCTGACTTTC. The chain has TRBV7-8 and TRBJ2-6, with D possibly matching TRBD2 (6 bases). V dropped 3 bases and J dropped 0 bases, with 15 bases sitting between them. The length of the CDR3 is 18 residues. The germline V gene encodes CDR1 SGHVS and CDR2 FQNEAQ.

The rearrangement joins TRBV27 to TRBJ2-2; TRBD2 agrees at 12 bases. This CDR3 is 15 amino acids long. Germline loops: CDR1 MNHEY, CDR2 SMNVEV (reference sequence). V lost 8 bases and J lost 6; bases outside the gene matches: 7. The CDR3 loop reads CASGLTSGSAGELFF. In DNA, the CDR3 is TGTGCCAGCGGCTTGACTAGCGGGAGTGCCGGGGAGCTGTTTTTT.

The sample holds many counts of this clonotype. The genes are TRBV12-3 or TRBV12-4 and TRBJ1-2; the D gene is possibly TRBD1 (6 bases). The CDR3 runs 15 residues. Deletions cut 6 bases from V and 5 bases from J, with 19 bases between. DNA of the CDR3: TGTGCCAGCAGCGGCGGGACATCCGTAGGTTATGGCTACACCTTC. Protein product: CASSGGTSVGYGYTF.

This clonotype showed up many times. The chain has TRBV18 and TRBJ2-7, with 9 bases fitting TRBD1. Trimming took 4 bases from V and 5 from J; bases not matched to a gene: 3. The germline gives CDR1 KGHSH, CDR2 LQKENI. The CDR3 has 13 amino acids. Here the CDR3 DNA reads TGTGCCAGCTCACGGGACAGGGTCGACGAGCAGTACTTC. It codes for CASSRDRVDEQYF.

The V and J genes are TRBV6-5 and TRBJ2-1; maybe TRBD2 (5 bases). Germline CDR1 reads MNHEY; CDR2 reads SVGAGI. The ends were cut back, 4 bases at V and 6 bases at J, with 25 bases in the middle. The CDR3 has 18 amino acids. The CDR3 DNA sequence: TGTGCCAGCAGTTCCTCAACTTATGCACTAGAAGTGTCCAATGAGCAGTTCTTC. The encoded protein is CASSSSTYALEVSNEQFF.

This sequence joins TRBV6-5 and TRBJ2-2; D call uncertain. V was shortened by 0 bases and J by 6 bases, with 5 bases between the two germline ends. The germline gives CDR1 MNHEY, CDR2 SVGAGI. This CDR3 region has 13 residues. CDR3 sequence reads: CASSYSSSGELFF. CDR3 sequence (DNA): TGTGCCAGCAGTTACTCGTCATCCGGGGAGCTGTTTTTT.

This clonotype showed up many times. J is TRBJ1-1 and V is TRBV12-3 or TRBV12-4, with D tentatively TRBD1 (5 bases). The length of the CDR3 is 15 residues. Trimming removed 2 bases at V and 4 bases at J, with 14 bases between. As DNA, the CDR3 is TGTGCCAGCAGTTTAAACAGGAGACCAGGCACTGAAGCTTTCTTT. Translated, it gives CASSLNRRPGTEAFF.

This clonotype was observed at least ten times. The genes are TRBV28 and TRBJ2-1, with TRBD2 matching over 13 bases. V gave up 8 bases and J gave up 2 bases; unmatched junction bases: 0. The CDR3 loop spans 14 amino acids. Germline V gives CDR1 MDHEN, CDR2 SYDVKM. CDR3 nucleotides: TGTGCCAGCGGGACTAGCGGGACCTACAATGAGCAGTTCTTC. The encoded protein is CASGTSGTYNEQFF.

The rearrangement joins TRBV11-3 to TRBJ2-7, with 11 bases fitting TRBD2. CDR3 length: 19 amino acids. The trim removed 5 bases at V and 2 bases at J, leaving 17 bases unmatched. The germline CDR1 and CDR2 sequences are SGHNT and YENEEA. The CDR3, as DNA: TGTGCCAGCAGCCGAATACCGCGACTAGCGGGACTAGGGGCCTACGAGCAGTACTTC. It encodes CASSRIPRLAGLGAYEQYF. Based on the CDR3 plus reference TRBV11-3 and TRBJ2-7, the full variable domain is EAGVVQSPRYKIIEKKQPVAFWCNPISGHNTLYWYLQNLGQGPELLIRYENEEAVDDSQLPKDRFSAERLKGVDSTLKIQPAELGDSAVYLCASSRIPRLAGLGAYEQYFGPGTRLTVT.

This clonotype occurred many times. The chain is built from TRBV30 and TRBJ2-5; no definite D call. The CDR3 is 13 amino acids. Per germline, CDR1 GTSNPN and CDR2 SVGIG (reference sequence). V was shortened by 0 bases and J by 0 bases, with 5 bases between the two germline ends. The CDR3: CAWSVPNQETQYF. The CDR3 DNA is TGTGCCTGGAGTGTACCGAACCAAGAGACCCAGTACTTC.

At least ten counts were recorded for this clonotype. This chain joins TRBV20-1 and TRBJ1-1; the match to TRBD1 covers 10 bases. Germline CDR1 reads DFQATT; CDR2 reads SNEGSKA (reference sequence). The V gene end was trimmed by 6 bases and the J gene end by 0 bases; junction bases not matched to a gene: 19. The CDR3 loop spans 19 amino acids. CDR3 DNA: TGCAGTGCCCCGCCCCCGGGACAGGGGACACTCCCACTGAACACTGAAGCTTTCTTT. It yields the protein CSAPPPGQGTLPLNTEAFF.

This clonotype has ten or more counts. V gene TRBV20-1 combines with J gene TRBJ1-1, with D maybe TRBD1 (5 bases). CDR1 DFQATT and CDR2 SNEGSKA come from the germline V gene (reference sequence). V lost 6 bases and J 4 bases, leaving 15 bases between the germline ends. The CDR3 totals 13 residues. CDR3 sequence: CSATRGVGTEAFF. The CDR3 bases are TGCAGTGCCACACGGGGGGTAGGCACTGAAGCTTTCTTT.

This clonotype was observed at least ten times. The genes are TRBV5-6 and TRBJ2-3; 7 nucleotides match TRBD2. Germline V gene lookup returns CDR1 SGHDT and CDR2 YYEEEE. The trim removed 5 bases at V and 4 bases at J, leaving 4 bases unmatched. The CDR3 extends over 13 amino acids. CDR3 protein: CASRRAGSDTQYF. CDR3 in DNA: TGTGCCAGCAGAAGAGCGGGGTCAGATACGCAGTATTTT.